Listed here is a single T cell receptor (beta chain). This specimen comes from a study of blood T cell repertoires in COVID-19. Turning to the study itself: From the United States, Italy and Spain came samples of acute and convalescent COVID-19.

Authors' processing steps: Estimation of nucleated cell counts relied on the amplification of reference gene primers. Repertoires were generated with immunoSEQ multiplex PCR, while TCRdb's copy carries only in-frame clones and drops some. The V and J calls and clone size were taken over from that table, and D and trimming were inferred from the DNA. The repertoire consists of about 230,000 clones, with over 75% occurring once and the leading ten covering 7.5% to 9%. The V end was cut by 0 bases, the J end by 0 bases, with 9 bases between. The CDR3 spans 16 residues. Germline V gene data show CDR1 as MNHNS and CDR2 as SASEGT.

This chain links TRBV6-1 with TRBJ1-3, with D hard to call. This receptor was taken from an elderly woman with acute or convalescent COVID-19. Material for sequencing was peripheral blood. This CDR3 is CASSEAYGSSGNTIYF. The CDR3 DNA follows: TGTGCCAGCAGTGAAGCGTACGGTTCCTCTGGAAACACCATATATTTT.